The subject of this entry is one T cell receptor (beta chain). The record originates from a study of OX40 agonist ivuxolimab in advanced cancers. On the study more broadly: Patients were approximately 80% male with ages roughly 20 to 90, mean around 61. Patients with prior anti-PD-1, anti-PD-L1 or anti-CTLA-4 therapy were eligible; less than 50% had some.

Blood was sampled at baseline, cycle 4 day 1, and cycle 7 day 1. The table came from immunoSEQ multiplex PCR; TCRdb's copy has only in-frame clones and leaves some out. The table records roughly 62,000 clones, 65% to 85% of them present only once. The V segment lost 3 bases and the J segment 2 bases; nucleotides outside the gene matches: 11. The CDR3 length is 16 residues. Germline V gives CDR1 GTSNPN, CDR2 SVGIG (reference sequence). This sequence joins TRBV30 and TRBJ2-3; TRBD2 matches at 7 bases. The source was CD4+ or CD8+ T cells sorted from blood, collected in a trial of the OX40 agonist ivuxolimab. This clonotype was sampled from an adult with an advanced solid tumor such as melanoma, head and neck, liver or kidney cancer. The CDR3 spells CAWRKGLAETTDTQYF. In DNA, the CDR3 is TGTGCCTGGAGGAAAGGCCTAGCGGAGACCACAGATACGCAGTATTTT.